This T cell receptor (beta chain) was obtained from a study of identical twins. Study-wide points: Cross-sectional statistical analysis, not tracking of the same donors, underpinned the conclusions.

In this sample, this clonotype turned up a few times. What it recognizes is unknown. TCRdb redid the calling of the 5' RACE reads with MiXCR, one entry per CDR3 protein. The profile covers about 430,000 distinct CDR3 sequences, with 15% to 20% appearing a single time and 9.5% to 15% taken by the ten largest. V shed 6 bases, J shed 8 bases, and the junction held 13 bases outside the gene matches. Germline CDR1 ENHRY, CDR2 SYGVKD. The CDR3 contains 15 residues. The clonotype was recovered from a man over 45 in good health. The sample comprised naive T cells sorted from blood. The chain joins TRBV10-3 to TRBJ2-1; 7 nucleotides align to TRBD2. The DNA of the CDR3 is TGTGCCATCAGGGGGGGGGAGGGCATCATCTATGAGCAGTTCTTC. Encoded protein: CAIRGGEGIIYEQFF.